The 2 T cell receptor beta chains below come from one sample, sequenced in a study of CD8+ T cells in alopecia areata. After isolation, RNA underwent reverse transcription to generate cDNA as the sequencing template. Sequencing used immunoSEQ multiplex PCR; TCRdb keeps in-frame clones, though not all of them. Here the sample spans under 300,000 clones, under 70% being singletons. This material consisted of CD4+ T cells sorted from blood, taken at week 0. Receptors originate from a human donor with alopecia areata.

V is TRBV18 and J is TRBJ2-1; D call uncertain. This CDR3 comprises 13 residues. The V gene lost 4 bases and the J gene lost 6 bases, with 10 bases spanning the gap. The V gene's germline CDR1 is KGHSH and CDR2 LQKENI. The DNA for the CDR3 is TGTGCCAGCTCACAATCAAGTACCAATGAGCAGTTCTTC. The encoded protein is CASSQSSTNEQFF. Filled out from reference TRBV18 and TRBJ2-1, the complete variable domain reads NAGVMQNPRHLVRRRGQEARLRCSPMKGHSHVYWYRQLPEEGLKFMVYLQKENIIDESGMPKERFSAEFPKEGPSILRIQQVVRGDSAAYFCASSQSSTNEQFFGPGTRLTVL.

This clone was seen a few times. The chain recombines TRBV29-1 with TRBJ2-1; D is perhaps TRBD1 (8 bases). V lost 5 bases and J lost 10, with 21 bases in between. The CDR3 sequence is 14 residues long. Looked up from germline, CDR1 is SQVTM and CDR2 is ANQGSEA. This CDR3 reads CSVPAGQAIREQFF. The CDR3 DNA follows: TGCAGCGTTCCAGCGGGACAGGCGATTCGGGAGCAGTTCTTC.